Below, one T cell receptor (beta chain) is given with its context. The sample is drawn from a study of blood T cell repertoires in COVID-19. The CDR3 contains 14 residues. The V gene's germline CDR1 is MNHEY and CDR2 SVGAGI. V gave up 6 bases and J gave up 4 bases, with 15 bases separating them. Sequenced by immunoSEQ multiplex PCR; TCRdb stores in-frame clones only, minus some. The data contain around 12,000 clones, around 90% of them singletons. The receptor's source is a human donor in a cohort sampled during active COVID-19. This chain joins TRBV6-5 and TRBJ1-2; D is perhaps TRBD1 (5 bases). The sequenced sample was peripheral blood. CDR3 loop: CASRAPGGGYGYTF. The CDR3 coding sequence is TGTGCCAGCAGAGCTCCGGGCGGGGGCTATGGCTACACCTTC.